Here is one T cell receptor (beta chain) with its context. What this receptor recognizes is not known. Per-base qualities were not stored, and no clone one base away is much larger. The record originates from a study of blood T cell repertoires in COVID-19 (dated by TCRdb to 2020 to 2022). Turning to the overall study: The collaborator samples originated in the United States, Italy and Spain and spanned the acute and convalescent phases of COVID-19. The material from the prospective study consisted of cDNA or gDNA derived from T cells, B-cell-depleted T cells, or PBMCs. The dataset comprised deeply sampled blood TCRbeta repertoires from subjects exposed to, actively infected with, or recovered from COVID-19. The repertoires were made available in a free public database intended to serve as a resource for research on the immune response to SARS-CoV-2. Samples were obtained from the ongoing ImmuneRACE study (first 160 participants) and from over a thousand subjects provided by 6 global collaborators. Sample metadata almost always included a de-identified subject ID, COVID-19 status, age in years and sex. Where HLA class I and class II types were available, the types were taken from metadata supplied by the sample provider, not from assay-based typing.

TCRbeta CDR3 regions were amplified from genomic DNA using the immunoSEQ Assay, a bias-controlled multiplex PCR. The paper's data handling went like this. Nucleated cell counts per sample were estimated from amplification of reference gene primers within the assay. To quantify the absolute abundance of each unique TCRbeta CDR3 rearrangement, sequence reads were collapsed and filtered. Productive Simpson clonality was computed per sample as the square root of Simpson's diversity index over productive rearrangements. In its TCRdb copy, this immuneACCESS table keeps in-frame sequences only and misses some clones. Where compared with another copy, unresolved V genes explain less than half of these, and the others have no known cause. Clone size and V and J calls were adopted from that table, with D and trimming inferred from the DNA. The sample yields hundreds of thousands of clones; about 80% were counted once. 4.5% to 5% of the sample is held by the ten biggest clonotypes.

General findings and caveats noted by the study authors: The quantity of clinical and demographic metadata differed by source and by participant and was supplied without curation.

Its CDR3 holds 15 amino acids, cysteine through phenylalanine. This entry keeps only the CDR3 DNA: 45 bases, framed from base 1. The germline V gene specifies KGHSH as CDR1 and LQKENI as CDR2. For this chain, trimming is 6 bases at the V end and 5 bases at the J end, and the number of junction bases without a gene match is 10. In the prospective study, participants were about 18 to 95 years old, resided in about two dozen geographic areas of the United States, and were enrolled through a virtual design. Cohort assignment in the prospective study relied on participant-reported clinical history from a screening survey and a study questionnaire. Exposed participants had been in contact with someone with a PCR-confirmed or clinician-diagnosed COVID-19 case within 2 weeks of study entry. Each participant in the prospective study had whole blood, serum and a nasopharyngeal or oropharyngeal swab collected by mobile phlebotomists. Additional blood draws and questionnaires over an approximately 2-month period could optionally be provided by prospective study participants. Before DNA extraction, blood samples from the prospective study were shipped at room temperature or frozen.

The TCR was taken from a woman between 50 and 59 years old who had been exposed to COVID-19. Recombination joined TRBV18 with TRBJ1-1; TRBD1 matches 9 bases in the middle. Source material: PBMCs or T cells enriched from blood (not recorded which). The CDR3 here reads CASSAAGQGSTEAFF. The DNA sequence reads TGTGCCAGCTCGGCTGCGGGACAGGGAAGTACTGAAGCTTTCTTT.